The 22 T cell receptor beta chains given below trace back to one sample, sequenced in a study of radiation and T cells in renal cell carcinoma. The time point here: blood 2 weeks post-SBRT. The treatment was: 15 Gy SBRT to primary tumor, nephrectomy 4 weeks later. Here immunoSEQ multiplex PCR was the method, and the copy in TCRdb shows in-frame clones only, minus some. The sample yields more than 150,000 clones, roughly 86% seen once. Source: blood, taken from a patient whose treatment included radiotherapy and nephrectomy. These TCRs come from a woman between 50 and 59 years old with renal cell carcinoma.

J is TRBJ1-5 and V is TRBV5-1; 7 bases fit TRBD1. V was pared by 4 bases and J by 4 bases, with 2 bases of the junction left unmatched. Germline V gene sequence: CDR1 SGHRS, CDR2 YFSETQ. There are 13 residues in the CDR3. The DNA for the CDR3 is TGCGCCAGCAGCGGGGACAGAAATCAGCCCCAGCATTTT. Translation: CASSGDRNQPQHF. The full variable domain, with the rest looked up from reference TRBV5-1 and TRBJ1-5, is KAGVTQTPRYLIKTRGQQVTLSCSPISGHRSVSWYQQTPGQGLQFLFEYFSETQRNKGNFPGRFSGRQFSNSRSEMNVSTLELGDSALYLCASSGDRNQPQHFGDGTRLSIL.

The chain is built from TRBV9 and TRBJ1-3, with D maybe TRBD1 (6 bases). Per germline, CDR1 SGDLS and CDR2 YYNGEE. The CDR3 is 15 residues long. Trimming took 4 bases from V and 4 from J, leaving 15 bases between them. The CDR3 DNA reads TGTGCCAGCAGCCTAACGGCAGGGGAGGGAAACACCATATATTTT. As protein: CASSLTAGEGNTIYF.

This clone was picked up one time. The rearrangement uses TRBV5-1 and TRBJ1-2, with 7 bases lining up with TRBD1. With 0 bases clipped from V and 6 bases from J, the junction kept 2 bases outside the gene matches. The CDR3 extends over 13 amino acids. Germline lookup yields CDR1 SGHRS and CDR2 YFSETQ. CDR3 nucleotides: TGCGCCAGCAGCTTGGGACAGGGAAATGGCTACACCTTC. Its protein product is CASSLGQGNGYTF.

The rearrangement uses TRBV7-2 and TRBJ2-5; 9 bases map to TRBD2. Germline values: CDR1 SGHTA, CDR2 FQGNSA. V was clipped by 0 bases and J by 4 bases; unmatched bases: 6. CDR3 length: 16 residues. CDR3 in DNA: TGTGCCAGCAGCTTAGCGGGGGCGGGGGGGCCAGAGACCCAGTACTTC. Encoded protein: CASSLAGAGGPETQYF.

The chain has TRBV7-2 and TRBJ2-7; possible D gene TRBD1, 6 bases. CDR3 length: 15 residues. V lost 3 bases to trimming and J lost 2 bases, with 14 bases between them. Germline assignment: CDR1 SGHTA and CDR2 FQGNSA. CDR3 nucleotide sequence: TGTGCCAGCAGCTTCCAGGGGTTTCGAACCTACGAGCAGTACTTC. Amino acids: CASSFQGFRTYEQYF.

The chain joins TRBV29-1 to TRBJ2-2; 10 nucleotides align to TRBD1. The germline CDR1 and CDR2 sequences are SQVTM and ANQGSEA. CDR3 size: 15 residues. V dropped 4 bases and J dropped 2; count of bases not matched to a gene: 4. CDR3 amino acids: CSVAGQGGNTGELFF. CDR3 sequence (DNA): TGCAGCGTTGCCGGACAGGGGGGCAACACCGGGGAGCTGTTTTTT.

The genes are TRBV7-9 and TRBJ2-3; D not resolved. The CDR3 has 13 amino acids. Germline loops: CDR1 SEHNR, CDR2 FQNEAQ (reference sequence). Trimming took 2 bases from V and 14 from J, leaving 17 bases between them. The CDR3 DNA sequence: TGTGCCAGCAGCTTACTCGCAAGGGAAGACTGGTATTTT. It translates to CASSLLAREDWYF.

This chain connects TRBV5-1 to TRBJ1-1; 12 bases line up with TRBD1. Germline-derived CDR1 and CDR2 are SGHRS and YFSETQ. CDR3 length equals 15 residues. Losses at the gene ends were 0 bases for V and 6 bases for J; bases not matched to a gene: 3. In DNA form, the CDR3 reads TGCGCCAGCAGCTTGGCAGGGACAGGGGGCTCTGAAGCTTTCTTT. Amino acids: CASSLAGTGGSEAFF.

V usage is TRBV12-5 and J usage is TRBJ2-7; no reliable D call. V lost 5 bases, J lost 4 bases, and 6 bases lay in between. Germline V gives CDR1 LGHNT, CDR2 FRNRAP. There are 11 residues in the CDR3. The DNA of the CDR3 is TGTGCTAGTGGTCAGCTTTACGAGCAGTACTTC. Encoded protein: CASGQLYEQYF.

The rearrangement joins TRBV19 to TRBJ1-1, with D unresolved. The CDR3 covers 13 residues. V was trimmed by 1 base and J by 2 bases, leaving 5 bases between them. CDR1 is LNHDA, CDR2 SQIVND, per germline (reference sequence). CDR3 protein: CASSIARNTEAFF. For the CDR3, the DNA is TGTGCCAGTAGTATAGCTCGAAACACTGAAGCTTTCTTT.

The chain employs TRBV19 and TRBJ2-3; 9 bases match TRBD1. There are 14 residues in the CDR3. Germline values: CDR1 LNHDA, CDR2 SQIVND (reference sequence). V was clipped by 3 bases and J by 5 bases; unmatched bases: 3. CDR3 sequence: CASSIGTGIDTQYF. CDR3 bases: TGTGCCAGTAGTATCGGGACAGGGATAGATACGCAGTATTTT.

The rearrangement links TRBV5-6 to TRBJ1-4, with 9 bases fitting TRBD1. The CDR3 sequence is 15 residues long. Trimming cost V 1 base and J 5 bases; bases outside gene matches: 3. Germline V lookup: CDR1 SGHDT, CDR2 YYEEEE. The CDR3 reads CASSLFDRGNEKLFF. The DNA for the CDR3 is TGTGCCAGCAGCTTGTTCGACAGGGGGAATGAAAAACTGTTTTTT.

This rearrangement joins TRBV18 to TRBJ2-1; D tentatively reads TRBD1 or TRBD2 (6 bases each). The CDR3 totals 15 residues. The germline CDR1 and CDR2 sequences are KGHSH and LQKENI. V dropped 6 bases and J dropped 4 bases, with 16 bases sitting between them. The CDR3 is CASSLDGGVYNEQFF. Written as DNA, the CDR3 is TGTGCCAGCTCTTTGGACGGGGGCGTATACAATGAGCAGTTCTTC. The variable domain in full, completed from reference TRBV18 and TRBJ2-1, reads NAGVMQNPRHLVRRRGQEARLRCSPMKGHSHVYWYRQLPEEGLKFMVYLQKENIIDESGMPKERFSAEFPKEGPSILRIQQVVRGDSAAYFCASSLDGGVYNEQFFGPGTRLTVL.

The genes are TRBV6-5 and TRBJ1-4, with D possibly TRBD1 on 5 matching bases. Between the trimmed V and J ends, which lost 0 bases and 1 base, there was a span of 9 bases. The CDR3 has 16 residues. The germline V gene encodes CDR1 MNHEY and CDR2 SVGAGI. This CDR3 reads CASSYSGPQTNEKLFF. The DNA for the CDR3 is TGTGCCAGCAGTTACTCGGGGCCGCAAACTAATGAAAAACTGTTTTTT.

This clone was counted once. The chain joins TRBV29-1 to TRBJ1-2; D is uncertain. Per germline, CDR1 SQVTM and CDR2 ANQGSEA. V was shortened by 1 base and J by 8 bases, with 8 bases between the two germline ends. The CDR3 runs to 11 residues. CDR3: CSVEGASGYTF. Written as DNA, the CDR3 is TGCAGCGTTGAAGGGGCATCCGGCTACACCTTC.

V usage is TRBV5-5 and J usage is TRBJ2-5; TRBD1 is a possible D gene (6 bases). The CDR3 has 14 amino acids. Germline V lookup: CDR1 SGHKS, CDR2 YYEKEE (reference sequence). Between the trimmed V and J ends, which lost 5 bases and 1 base, there was a span of 12 bases. The chain's CDR3 is CASSKGQSQETQYF. CDR3 coding DNA: TGTGCCAGCAGTAAAGGACAGTCCCAAGAGACCCAGTACTTC.

The V gene is TRBV5-1, the J gene TRBJ2-3; 10 nucleotides agree with TRBD1. Trimming cost V 4 bases and J 0 bases; bases outside gene matches: 5. The CDR3 has 16 residues. Germline V lookup: CDR1 SGHRS, CDR2 YFSETQ. The CDR3 sequence is CASSPGQGTSTDTQYF. CDR3 nucleotide sequence: TGCGCCAGCAGCCCGGGACAGGGGACTAGCACAGATACGCAGTATTTT.

J is TRBJ2-3 and V is TRBV15; TRBD2 might be the D (6 bases). Deletions cut 0 bases from V and 3 bases from J, with 10 bases between. The V gene's germline CDR1 is LNHNV and CDR2 YYDKDF (reference sequence). The CDR3 runs 15 residues. The CDR3 spells CATSRDLTRTDTQYF. Here the CDR3 DNA reads TGTGCCACCAGCAGAGATCTGACTAGGACAGATACGCAGTATTTT.

The chain uses TRBV6-5 and TRBJ2-3, with D tentatively TRBD1 or TRBD2 (5 bases each). The V end was cut by 4 bases, the J end by 6 bases, with 17 bases between. The CDR3 covers 15 residues. Germline V gene data show CDR1 as MNHEY and CDR2 as SVGAGI. DNA for the CDR3: TGTGCCAGCAGTTCACCATACGGGACCCCCGATACGCAGTATTTT. Protein sequence: CASSSPYGTPDTQYF.

The chain combines TRBV5-1 with TRBJ1-1; D gene ambiguous. The CDR3 sequence is 16 residues long. V dropped 5 bases and J dropped 3 bases, with 20 bases sitting between them. In germline, CDR1 is SGHRS, CDR2 YFSETQ. For the CDR3, the DNA is TGCGCCAGCAGACCCGGGAGATTTGGGTTTGACACTGAAGCTTTCTTT. Translating it yields CASRPGRFGFDTEAFF.

The J gene is TRBJ1-2, the V gene TRBV9; the match to TRBD1 covers 10 bases. V was pared by 3 bases and J by 2 bases, with 7 bases of the junction left unmatched. Germline V lookup: CDR1 SGDLS, CDR2 YYNGEE. This CDR3 has 16 residues. The CDR3 DNA follows: TGTGCCAGCAGCGCGGAAGAGGGACAGGGGAACTATGGCTACACCTTC. Translation gives CASSAEEGQGNYGYTF.

The rearrangement links TRBV7-9 to TRBJ1-5; 10 bases line up with TRBD1. Germline V CDR1 and CDR2: SEHNR, FQNEAQ (reference sequence). Losses at the gene ends were 5 bases for V and 6 bases for J; bases not matched to a gene: 13. The CDR3 sequence is 17 residues long. CDR3 protein: CASSLLDRGQVGQPQHF. In DNA form, the CDR3 reads TGTGCCAGCAGCCTACTCGACAGGGGGCAGGTTGGTCAGCCCCAGCATTTT.